The 10 T cell receptor beta chains listed next were all sequenced from one sample in a study of blood T cell repertoires in COVID-19. Sequencing used immunoSEQ multiplex PCR; TCRdb keeps in-frame clones, though not all of them. This sample has under 450,000 clones, with about nine tenths found just once. Material: PBMCs or T cells enriched from blood (not recorded which). Receptors were obtained from a woman between 40 and 50 years old who had been exposed to COVID-19.

The chain joins TRBV4-3 to TRBJ1-2, with TRBD1 matching over 7 bases. V was clipped by 3 bases and J by 6 bases; unmatched bases: 13. Per germline, CDR1 LGHNA and CDR2 YSLEER. This CDR3 comprises 16 residues. The DNA for the CDR3 is TGCGCCAGCAGCCACTCGACAGGTAGGGGGCTGCATGGCTACACCTTC. Its protein is CASSHSTGRGLHGYTF.

The chain combines TRBV14 with TRBJ2-2; the D gene is possibly TRBD2 (5 bases). CDR1 is SGHDN, CDR2 FVKESK, per germline. Between the trimmed V and J ends, which lost 1 base and 5 bases, there was a span of 8 bases. The CDR3 has 14 residues. The CDR3 sequence is CASSQVRGTGELFF. In DNA form, the CDR3 reads TGTGCCAGCAGCCAAGTAAGAGGGACCGGGGAGCTGTTTTTT.

This chain links TRBV25-1 with TRBJ1-2; D is perhaps TRBD1 (6 bases). Trimming shortened V by 6 bases and J by 13 bases, and 27 bases separated the two germline ends. CDR1 is MGHDK, CDR2 SYGVNS, per germline. The CDR3 is 15 amino acids. CDR3 in DNA: TGTGCCAGCAGAGGGAAGTACAGGGAACTGGGCCCGGTCACCTTC. Encoded protein: CASRGKYRELGPVTF.

The V gene is TRBV2, the J gene TRBJ1-1; D might be TRBD1 (5 bases). This CDR3 comprises 14 residues. Trimming removed 7 bases at V and 5 bases at J, with 17 bases between. CDR1 and CDR2 from the germline V gene are SNHLY and FYNNEI. The CDR3 loop reads CASIVPGLATEAFF. DNA for the CDR3: TGTGCCAGCATCGTACCGGGGCTAGCGACTGAAGCTTTCTTT.

J is TRBJ2-1 and V is TRBV5-1; D is possibly TRBD2 (5 bases). V was cut by 0 bases and J by 9 bases, with 13 bases left in between. The CDR3 loop spans 14 amino acids. Looked up from germline, CDR1 is SGHRS and CDR2 is YFSETQ. CDR3 loop: CASSLAQTTREQFF. The CDR3 DNA sequence: TGCGCCAGCAGCTTGGCCCAGACTACTCGTGAGCAGTTCTTC.

V and J are TRBV9 and TRBJ2-2; D possibly corresponds to TRBD1 (6 bases). From germline, CDR1 is SGDLS and CDR2 YYNGEE. This CDR3 spans 14 amino acids. V was pared by 3 bases and J by 6 bases, with 12 bases between. CDR3: CASSAYRDSGELFF. The CDR3 nucleotides read TGTGCCAGCAGCGCATACAGGGATTCCGGGGAGCTGTTTTTT.

Concerning this clone: The same CDR3 arises from other DNA sequences in this sample as well. The chain joins TRBV5-1 to TRBJ2-3; the D gene is possibly TRBD1 (6 bases). The germline V and J ends were trimmed by 4 bases and 0 bases, with 9 bases remaining between them. The CDR3 spans 14 residues. The germline gives CDR1 SGHRS, CDR2 YFSETQ. CDR3 in DNA: TGCGCCAGCAGCCTGGACAGAAGCACAGATACGCAGTATTTT. Protein product: CASSLDRSTDTQYF.

The chain links TRBV6-5 to TRBJ1-1; D possibly corresponds to TRBD1 (5 bases). Trimming cost V 6 bases and J 5 bases, with 13 bases left between them. CDR3 length: 13 amino acids. In germline, CDR1 is MNHEY, CDR2 SVGAGI. The CDR3 here is CASSRAPETEAFF. The CDR3 DNA is TGTGCCAGCAGCAGGGCCCCGGAGACTGAAGCTTTCTTT.

CDR3: CASSLTRGNYGYTF. CDR3 sequence (DNA): TGTGCCAGCAGCTTGACAAGGGGTAACTATGGCTACACCTTC. The V and J genes are TRBV5-6 and TRBJ1-2; tentatively, D is TRBD1 (5 bases). V gave up 1 base and J gave up 1 base, with 8 bases separating them. CDR3 length: 14 amino acids. Germline CDR1 reads SGHDT; CDR2 reads YYEEEE. Looking up the rest from reference TRBV5-6 and TRBJ1-2 gives the full variable domain: DAGVTQSPTHLIKTRGQQVTLRCSPKSGHDTVSWYQQALGQGPQFIFQYYEEEERQRGNFPDRFSGHQFPNYSSELNVNALLLGDSALYLCASSLTRGNYGYTFGSGTRLTVV.

The rearrangement links TRBV3-1 (or the pseudogene TRBV3-2) to TRBJ1-2; 7 bases are shared with TRBD1. Per the germline V gene, CDR1 is LGHDT and CDR2 is YNNKEL (reference sequence). The V gene end was trimmed by 1 base and the J gene end by 7 bases; junction bases not matched to a gene: 9. This CDR3 is built from 15 residues. CDR3 nucleotides: TGTGCCAGCAGCCAAGTCATGTTCGACAGGGTTGGCTACACCTTC. It yields the protein CASSQVMFDRVGYTF.